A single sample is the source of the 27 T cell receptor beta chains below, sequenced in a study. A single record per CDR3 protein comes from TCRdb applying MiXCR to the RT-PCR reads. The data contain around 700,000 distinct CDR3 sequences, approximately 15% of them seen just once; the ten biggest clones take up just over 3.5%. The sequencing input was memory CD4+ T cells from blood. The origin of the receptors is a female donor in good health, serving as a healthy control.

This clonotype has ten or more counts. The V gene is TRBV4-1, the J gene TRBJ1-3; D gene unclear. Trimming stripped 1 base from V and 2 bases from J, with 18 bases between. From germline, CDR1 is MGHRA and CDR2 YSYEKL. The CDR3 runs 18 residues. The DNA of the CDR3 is TGCGCCAGCAGCCAAGTGCTAGATTTGAGGGCCCCTGGAAACACCATATATTTT. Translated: CASSQVLDLRAPGNTIYF.

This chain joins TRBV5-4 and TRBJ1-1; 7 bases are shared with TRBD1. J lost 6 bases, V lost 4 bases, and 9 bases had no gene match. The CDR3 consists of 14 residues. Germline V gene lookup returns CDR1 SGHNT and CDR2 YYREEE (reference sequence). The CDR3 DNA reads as TGTGCCAGCAGCACCAGACAGGGAGGGGCTGAAGCTTTCTTT. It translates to CASSTRQGGAEAFF. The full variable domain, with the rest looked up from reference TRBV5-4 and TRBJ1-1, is ETGVTQSPTHLIKTRGQQVTLRCSSQSGHNTVSWYQQALGQGPQFIFQYYREEENGRGNFPPRFSGLQFPNYSSELNVNALELDDSALYLCASSTRQGGAEAFFGQGTRLTVV.

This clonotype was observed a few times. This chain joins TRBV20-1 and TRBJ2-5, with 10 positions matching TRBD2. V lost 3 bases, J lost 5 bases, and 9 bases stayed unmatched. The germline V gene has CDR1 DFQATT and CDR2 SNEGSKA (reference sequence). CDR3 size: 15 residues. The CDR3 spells CSAREASGSMETQYF. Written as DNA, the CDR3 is TGCAGTGCTAGGGAGGCTAGCGGGAGCATGGAGACCCAGTACTTC.

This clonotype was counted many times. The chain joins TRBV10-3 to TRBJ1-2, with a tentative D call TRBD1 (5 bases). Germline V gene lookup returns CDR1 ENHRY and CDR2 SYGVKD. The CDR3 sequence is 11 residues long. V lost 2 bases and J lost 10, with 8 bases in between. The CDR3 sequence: CAISEGGTYTF. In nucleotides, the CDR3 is TGTGCCATCAGTGAGGGGGGGACCTACACCTTC.

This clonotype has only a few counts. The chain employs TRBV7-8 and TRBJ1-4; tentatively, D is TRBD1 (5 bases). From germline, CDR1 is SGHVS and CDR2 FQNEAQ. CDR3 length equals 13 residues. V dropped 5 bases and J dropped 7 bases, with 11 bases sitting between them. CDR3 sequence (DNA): TGTGCCAGCAGCGAGCAGGGCGGTGAAAAACTGTTTTTT. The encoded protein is CASSEQGGEKLFF.

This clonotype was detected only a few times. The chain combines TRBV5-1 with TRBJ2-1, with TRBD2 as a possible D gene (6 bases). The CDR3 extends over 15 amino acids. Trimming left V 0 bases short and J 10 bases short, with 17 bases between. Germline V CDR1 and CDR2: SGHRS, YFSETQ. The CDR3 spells CASSLDFMGGWEQFF. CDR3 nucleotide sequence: TGCGCCAGCAGCTTGGATTTTATGGGGGGTTGGGAGCAGTTCTTC.

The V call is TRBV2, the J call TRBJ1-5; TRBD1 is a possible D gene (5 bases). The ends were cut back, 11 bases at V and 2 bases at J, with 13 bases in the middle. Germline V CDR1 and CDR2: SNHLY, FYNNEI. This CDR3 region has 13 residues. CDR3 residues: CADGTDGNQPQHF. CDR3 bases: TGTGCCGACGGGACCGACGGCAATCAGCCCCAGCATTTT.

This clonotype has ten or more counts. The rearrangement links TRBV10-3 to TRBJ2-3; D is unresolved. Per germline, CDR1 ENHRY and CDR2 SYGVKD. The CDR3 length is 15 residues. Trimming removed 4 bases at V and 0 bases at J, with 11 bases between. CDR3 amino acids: CAISANFDSTDTQYF. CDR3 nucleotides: TGTGCCATCAGTGCAAACTTTGATAGCACAGATACGCAGTATTTT.

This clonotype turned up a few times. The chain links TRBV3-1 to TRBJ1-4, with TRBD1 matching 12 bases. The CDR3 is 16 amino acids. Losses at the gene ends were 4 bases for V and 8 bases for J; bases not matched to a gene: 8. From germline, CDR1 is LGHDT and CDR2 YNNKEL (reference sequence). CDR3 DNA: TGTGCCAGCAGCCCATCCACCGGGACAGGGGGCGAAAAACTGTTTTTT. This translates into CASSPSTGTGGEKLFF.

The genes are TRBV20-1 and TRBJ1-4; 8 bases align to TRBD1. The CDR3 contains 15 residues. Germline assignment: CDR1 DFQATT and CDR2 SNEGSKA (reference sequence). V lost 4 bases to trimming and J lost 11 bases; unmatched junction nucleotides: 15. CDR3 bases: TGCAGTGCTACCGATAGTTCGCAGGGGGCGAAGAAACTGTTTTTT. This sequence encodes CSATDSSQGAKKLFF.

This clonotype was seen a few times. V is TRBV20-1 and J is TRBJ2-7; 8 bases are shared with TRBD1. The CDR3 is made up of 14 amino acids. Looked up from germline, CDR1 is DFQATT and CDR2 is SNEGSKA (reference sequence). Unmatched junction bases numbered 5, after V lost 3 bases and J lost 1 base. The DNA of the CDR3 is TGCAGTGCTAGTGACGGACAGGGATCCTACGAGCAGTACTTC. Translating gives CSASDGQGSYEQYF.

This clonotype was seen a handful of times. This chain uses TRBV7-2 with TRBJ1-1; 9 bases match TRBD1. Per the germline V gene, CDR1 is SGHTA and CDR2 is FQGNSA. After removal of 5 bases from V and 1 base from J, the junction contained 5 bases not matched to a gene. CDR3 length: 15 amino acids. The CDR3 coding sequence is TGTGCCAGCAGCCTCAACAGGGGGCGGAACACTGAAGCTTTCTTT. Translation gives CASSLNRGRNTEAFF.

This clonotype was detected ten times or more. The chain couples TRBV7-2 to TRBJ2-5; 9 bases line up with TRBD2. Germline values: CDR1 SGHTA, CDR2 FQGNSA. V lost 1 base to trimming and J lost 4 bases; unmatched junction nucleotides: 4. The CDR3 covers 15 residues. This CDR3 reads CASSLGRSGRETQYF. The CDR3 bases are TGTGCCAGCAGCTTAGGTCGTAGCGGGAGAGAGACCCAGTACTTC.

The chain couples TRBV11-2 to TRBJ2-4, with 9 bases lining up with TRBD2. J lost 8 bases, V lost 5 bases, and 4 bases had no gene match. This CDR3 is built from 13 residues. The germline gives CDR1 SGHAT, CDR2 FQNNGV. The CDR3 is CASSPAGGDIQYF. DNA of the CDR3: TGTGCCAGCAGCCCCGCGGGGGGGGACATTCAGTACTTC.

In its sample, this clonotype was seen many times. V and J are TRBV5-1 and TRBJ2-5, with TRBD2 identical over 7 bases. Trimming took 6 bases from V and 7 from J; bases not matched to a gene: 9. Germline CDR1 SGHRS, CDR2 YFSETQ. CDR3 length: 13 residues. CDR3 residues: CASTEPQRGTQYF. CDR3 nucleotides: TGCGCCAGCACAGAACCCCAGCGGGGGACCCAGTACTTC.

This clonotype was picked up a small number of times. This CDR3 reads CASIPSWSGANVLTF. The CDR3 DNA reads TGTGCCAGCATCCCCTCTTGGTCTGGGGCCAACGTCCTGACTTTC. V and J are TRBV5-5 and TRBJ2-6, with unresolved D. V gave up 6 bases and J gave up 1 base, with 11 bases separating them. The CDR3 covers 15 residues. Germline CDR1 is SGHKS and CDR2 is YYEKEE (reference sequence).

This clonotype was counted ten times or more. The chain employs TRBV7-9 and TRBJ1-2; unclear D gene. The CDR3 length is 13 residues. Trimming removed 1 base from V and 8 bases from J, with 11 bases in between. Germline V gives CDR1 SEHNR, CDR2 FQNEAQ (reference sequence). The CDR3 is CASSLGIAAGYTF. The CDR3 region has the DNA TGTGCCAGCAGCTTAGGTATTGCGGCGGGCTACACCTTC.

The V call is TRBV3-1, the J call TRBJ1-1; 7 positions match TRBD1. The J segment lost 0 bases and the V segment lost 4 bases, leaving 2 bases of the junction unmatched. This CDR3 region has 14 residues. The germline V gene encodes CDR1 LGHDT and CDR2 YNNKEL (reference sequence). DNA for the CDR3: TGTGCCAGCAGCCGGGACAGTGTGAACACTGAAGCTTTCTTT. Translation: CASSRDSVNTEAFF. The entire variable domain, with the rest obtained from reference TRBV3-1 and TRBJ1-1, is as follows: DTAVSQTPKYLVTQMGNDKSIKCEQNLGHDTMYWYKQDSKKFLKIMFSYNNKELIINETVPNRFSPKSPDKAHLNLHINSLELGDSAVYFCASSRDSVNTEAFFGQGTRLTVV.

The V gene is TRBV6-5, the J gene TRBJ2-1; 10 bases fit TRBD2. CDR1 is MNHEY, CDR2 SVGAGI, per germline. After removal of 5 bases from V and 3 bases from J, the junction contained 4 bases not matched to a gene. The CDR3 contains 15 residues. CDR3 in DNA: TGTGCCAGCAGTCAGAGCGGGGGGGTCTACAATGAGCAGTTCTTC. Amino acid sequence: CASSQSGGVYNEQFF.

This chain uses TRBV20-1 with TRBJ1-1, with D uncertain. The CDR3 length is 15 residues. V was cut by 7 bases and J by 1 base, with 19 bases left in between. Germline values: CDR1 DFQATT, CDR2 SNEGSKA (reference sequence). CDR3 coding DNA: TGCAGTGAGGTGAGAGGCGCTATGTCGAACACTGAAGCTTTCTTT. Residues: CSEVRGAMSNTEAFF.

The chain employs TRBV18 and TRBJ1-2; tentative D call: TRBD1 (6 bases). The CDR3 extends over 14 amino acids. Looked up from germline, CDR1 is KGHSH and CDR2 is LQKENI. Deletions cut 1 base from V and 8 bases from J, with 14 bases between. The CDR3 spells CASSPLSGGEGYTF. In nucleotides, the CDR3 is TGTGCCAGCTCACCACTCTCGGGGGGCGAAGGCTACACCTTC.

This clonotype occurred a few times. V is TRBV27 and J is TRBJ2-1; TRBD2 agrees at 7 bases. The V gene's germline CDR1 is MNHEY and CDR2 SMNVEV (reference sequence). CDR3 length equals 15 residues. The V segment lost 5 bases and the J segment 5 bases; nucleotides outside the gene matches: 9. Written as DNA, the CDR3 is TGTGCCAGCAGTCCACTGACGCGGGGGAACAATGAGCAGTTCTTC. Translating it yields CASSPLTRGNNEQFF.

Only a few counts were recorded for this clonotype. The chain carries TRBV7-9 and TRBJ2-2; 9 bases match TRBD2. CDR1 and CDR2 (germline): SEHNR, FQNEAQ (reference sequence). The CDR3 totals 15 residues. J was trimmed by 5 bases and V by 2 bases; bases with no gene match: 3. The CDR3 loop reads CASSLRSGSTGELFF. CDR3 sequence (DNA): TGTGCCAGCAGCTTACGTAGCGGGAGTACCGGGGAGCTGTTTTTT.

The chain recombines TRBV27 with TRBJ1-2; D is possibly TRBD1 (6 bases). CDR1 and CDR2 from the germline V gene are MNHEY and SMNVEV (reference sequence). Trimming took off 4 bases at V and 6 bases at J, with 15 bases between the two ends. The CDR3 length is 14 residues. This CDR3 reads CASSSGEGGNGYTF. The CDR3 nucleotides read TGTGCCAGCAGTTCGGGGGAGGGGGGCAATGGCTACACCTTC.

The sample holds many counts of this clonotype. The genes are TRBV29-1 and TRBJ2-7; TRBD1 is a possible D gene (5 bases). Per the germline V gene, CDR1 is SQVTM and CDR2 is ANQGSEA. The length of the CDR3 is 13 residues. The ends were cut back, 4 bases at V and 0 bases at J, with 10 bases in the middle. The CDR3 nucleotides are TGCAGCGTTGGACAGATCTTCTCCTACGAGCAGTACTTC. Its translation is CSVGQIFSYEQYF.

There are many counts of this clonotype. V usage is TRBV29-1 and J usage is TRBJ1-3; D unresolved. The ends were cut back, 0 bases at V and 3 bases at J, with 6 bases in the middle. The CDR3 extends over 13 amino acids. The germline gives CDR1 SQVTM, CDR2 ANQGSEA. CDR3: CSVEEGGGNTIYF. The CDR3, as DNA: TGCAGCGTTGAAGAGGGAGGTGGAAACACCATATATTTT.

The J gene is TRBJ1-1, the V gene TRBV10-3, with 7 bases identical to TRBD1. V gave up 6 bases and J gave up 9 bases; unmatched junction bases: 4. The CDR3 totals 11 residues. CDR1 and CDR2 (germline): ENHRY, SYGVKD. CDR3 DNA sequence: TGTGCCATCAGCTCGGACAGGAAAGCTTTCTTT. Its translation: CAISSDRKAFF.